The sequence of this T cell receptor beta chain was determined in a study of metastatic and nonmetastatic thyroid tumors. Whole-study context: Where malignant and benign thyroid patients were concerned, repertoires were compared across blood and tumor or nodule tissue. Whole-study results and caveats: Malignant thyroid tumors reportedly had TCR beta diversity that was significantly higher than in benign nodules, in blood and tumor.

Thyroid surgery was performed in patients who had received no treatment beforehand. CDR1 MNHNS and CDR2 SASEGT come from the germline V gene. Trimming pared 6 bases from V and 5 bases from J, leaving 8 bases between. This CDR3 spans 12 amino acids. Through MiXCR, TCRdb re-clonotyped the PCR reads. The table includes around 30,000 clones, about 4% detected once. Note on this clone: The antigen remains undetermined.

V gene TRBV6-1 combines with J gene TRBJ2-1, with D perhaps matching TRBD2 (5 bases). The sequence was obtained from a female donor with papillary thyroid cancer or a benign thyroid nodule (not recorded which). Some clones in this sample may be carry-over from other donors' samples. Material: blood. Written as DNA, the CDR3 is TGTGCCAGCAGCCTCGGGAACAATGAGCAGTTCTTC. This sequence encodes CASSLGNNEQFF.